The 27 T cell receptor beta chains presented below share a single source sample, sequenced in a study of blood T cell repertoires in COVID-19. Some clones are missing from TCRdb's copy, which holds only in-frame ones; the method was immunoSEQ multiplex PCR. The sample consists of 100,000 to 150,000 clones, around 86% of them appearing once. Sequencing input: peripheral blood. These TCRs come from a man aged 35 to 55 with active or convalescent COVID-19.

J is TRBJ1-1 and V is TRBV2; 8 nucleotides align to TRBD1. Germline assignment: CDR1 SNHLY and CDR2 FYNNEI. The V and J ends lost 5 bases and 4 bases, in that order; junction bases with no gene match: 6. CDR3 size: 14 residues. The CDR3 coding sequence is TGTGCCAGCAGTAAGACAGGGGCGGTCACTGAAGCTTTCTTT. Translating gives CASSKTGAVTEAFF.

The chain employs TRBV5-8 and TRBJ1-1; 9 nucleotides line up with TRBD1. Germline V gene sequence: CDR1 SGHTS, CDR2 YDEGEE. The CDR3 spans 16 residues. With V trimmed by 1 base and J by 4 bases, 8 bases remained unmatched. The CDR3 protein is CASSLPLGQGPTEAFF. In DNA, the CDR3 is TGTGCCAGCAGCTTGCCCTTGGGACAGGGACCCACTGAAGCTTTCTTT. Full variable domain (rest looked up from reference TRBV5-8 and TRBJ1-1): EAGVTQSPTHLIKTRGQQATLRCSPISGHTSVYWYQQALGLGLQFLLWYDEGEERNRGNFPPRFSGRQFPNYSSELNVNALELEDSALYLCASSLPLGQGPTEAFFGQGTRLTVV.

DNA for the CDR3: TGTGCCAGCAGTAGGACAGACTATGGCTACACCTTC. Amino acids: CASSRTDYGYTF. This chain uses TRBV6-5 with TRBJ1-2, with a tentative D call TRBD1 (6 bases). Trimming pared 5 bases from V and 3 bases from J, leaving 7 bases between. This CDR3 has 12 amino acids. Looked up from germline, CDR1 is MNHEY and CDR2 is SVGAGI.

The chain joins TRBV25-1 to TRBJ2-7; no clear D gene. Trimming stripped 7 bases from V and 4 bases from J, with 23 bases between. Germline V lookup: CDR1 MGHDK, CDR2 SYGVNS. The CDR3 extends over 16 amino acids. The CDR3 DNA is TGTGCCAGCACGCGACCGGTTTTCGGTCGGGTTTACGAGCAGTACTTC. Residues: CASTRPVFGRVYEQYF.

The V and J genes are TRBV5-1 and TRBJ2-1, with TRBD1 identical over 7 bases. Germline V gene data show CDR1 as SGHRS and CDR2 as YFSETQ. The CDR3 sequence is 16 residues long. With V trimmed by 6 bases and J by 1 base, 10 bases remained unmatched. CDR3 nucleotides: TGCGCCAGCACTGAACAGGGGCCAATTTCCTACAATGAGCAGTTCTTC. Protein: CASTEQGPISYNEQFF.

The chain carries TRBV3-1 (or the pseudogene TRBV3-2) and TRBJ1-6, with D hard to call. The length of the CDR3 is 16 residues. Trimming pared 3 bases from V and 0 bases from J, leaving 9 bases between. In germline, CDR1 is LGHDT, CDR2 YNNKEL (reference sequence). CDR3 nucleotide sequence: TGTGCCAGCAGCCAGGCCAGGAACTCCTATAATTCACCCCTCCACTTT. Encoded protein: CASSQARNSYNSPLHF.

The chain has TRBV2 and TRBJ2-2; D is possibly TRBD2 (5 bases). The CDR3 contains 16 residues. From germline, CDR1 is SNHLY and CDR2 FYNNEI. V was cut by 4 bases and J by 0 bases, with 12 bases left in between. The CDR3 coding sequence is TGTGCCAGCAGTGTGTTAGCGTCTTCGAACACCGGGGAGCTGTTTTTT. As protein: CASSVLASSNTGELFF.

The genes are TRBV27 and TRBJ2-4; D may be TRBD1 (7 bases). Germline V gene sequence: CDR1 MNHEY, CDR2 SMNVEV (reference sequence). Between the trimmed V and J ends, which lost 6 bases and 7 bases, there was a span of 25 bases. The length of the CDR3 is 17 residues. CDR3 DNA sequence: TGTGCCAGCAGCCCTTTGGTCGCCAGGGGGGCGAGGAACATTCAGTACTTC. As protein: CASSPLVARGARNIQYF.

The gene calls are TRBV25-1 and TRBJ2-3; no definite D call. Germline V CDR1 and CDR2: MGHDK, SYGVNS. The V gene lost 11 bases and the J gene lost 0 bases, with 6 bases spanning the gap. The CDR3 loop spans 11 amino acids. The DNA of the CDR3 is TGTGCCGGCCCAAGCACAGATACGCAGTATTTT. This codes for CAGPSTDTQYF.

CDR3 DNA sequence: TGTGCCAGCAGTGAAGCCGGGCGGGGGGGCTACGAGCAGTACTTC. This sequence encodes CASSEAGRGGYEQYF. This chain joins TRBV2 and TRBJ2-7; 9 bases map to TRBD2. The CDR3 is 15 residues long. The J segment lost 3 bases and the V segment lost 0 bases, leaving 3 bases of the junction unmatched. CDR1 and CDR2 (germline): SNHLY, FYNNEI.

CDR3 DNA: TGTGCCAGCAGCCCTCCTCGAGGGGGTTTCAATGAGCAGTTCTTC. Translation gives CASSPPRGGFNEQFF. The V and J genes are TRBV6-2 or TRBV6-3 and TRBJ2-1; TRBD1 is a possible D gene (6 bases). Deletions cut 6 bases from V and 6 bases from J, with 18 bases between. CDR1 is MNHEY, CDR2 SVGEGT, per germline. This CDR3 has 15 amino acids.

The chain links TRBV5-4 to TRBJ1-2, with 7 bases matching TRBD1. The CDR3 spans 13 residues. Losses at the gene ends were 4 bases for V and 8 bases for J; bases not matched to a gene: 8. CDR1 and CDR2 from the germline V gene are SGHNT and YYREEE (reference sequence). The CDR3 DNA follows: TGTGCCAGCAGCCAGGAGAACAGGGGAGGCTACACCTTC. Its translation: CASSQENRGGYTF.

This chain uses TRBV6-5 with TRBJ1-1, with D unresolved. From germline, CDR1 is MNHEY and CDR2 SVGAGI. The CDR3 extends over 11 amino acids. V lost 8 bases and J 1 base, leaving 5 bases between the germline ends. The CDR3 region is CASPRNTEAFF. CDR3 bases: TGTGCCAGCCCCCGGAACACTGAAGCTTTCTTT.

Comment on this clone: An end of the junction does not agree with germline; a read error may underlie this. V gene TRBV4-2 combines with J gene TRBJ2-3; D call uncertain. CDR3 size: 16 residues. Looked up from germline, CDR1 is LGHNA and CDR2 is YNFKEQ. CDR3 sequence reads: CANSQDLASSTDTQYF. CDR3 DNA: TGTGCCAACAGCCAAGATCTGGCCTCTAGCACAGATACGCAGTATTTT.

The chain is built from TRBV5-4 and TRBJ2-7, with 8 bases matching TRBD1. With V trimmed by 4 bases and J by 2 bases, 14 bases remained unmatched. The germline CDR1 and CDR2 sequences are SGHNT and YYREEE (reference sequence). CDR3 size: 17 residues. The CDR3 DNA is TGTGCCAGCAGCCCCCTGGATCCGGACAGGGTGACCTACGAGCAGTACTTC. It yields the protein CASSPLDPDRVTYEQYF.

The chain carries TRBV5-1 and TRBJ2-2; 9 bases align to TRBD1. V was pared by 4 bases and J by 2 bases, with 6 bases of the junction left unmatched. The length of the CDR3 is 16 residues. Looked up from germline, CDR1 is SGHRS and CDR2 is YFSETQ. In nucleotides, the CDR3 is TGCGCCAGCAGCGCGGACAGGGGAATAAACACCGGGGAGCTGTTTTTT. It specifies CASSADRGINTGELFF.

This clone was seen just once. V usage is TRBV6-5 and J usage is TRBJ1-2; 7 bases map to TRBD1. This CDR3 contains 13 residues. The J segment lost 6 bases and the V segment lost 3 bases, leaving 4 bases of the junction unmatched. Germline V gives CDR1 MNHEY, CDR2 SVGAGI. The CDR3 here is CASSYGRGNGYTF. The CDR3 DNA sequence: TGTGCCAGCAGTTATGGCAGGGGGAATGGCTACACCTTC.

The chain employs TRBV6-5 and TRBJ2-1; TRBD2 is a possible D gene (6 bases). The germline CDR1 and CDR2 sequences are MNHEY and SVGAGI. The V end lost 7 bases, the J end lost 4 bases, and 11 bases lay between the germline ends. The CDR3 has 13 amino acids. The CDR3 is CASIGTRYNEQFF. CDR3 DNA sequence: TGTGCCAGCATAGGGACTCGATACAATGAGCAGTTCTTC.

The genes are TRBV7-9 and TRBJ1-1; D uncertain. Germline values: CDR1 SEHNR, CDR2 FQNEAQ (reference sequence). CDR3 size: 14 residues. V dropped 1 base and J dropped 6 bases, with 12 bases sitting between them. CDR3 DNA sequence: TGTGCCAGCAGCTTAGGAAACCCTAACTCTGAAGCTTTCTTT. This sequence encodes CASSLGNPNSEAFF.

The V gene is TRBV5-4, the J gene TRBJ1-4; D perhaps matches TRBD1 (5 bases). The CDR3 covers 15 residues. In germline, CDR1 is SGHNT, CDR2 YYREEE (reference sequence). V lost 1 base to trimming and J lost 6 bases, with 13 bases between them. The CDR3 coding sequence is TGTGCCAGCAGCTTGCGGGGCGCGGGGGATGAAAAACTGTTTTTT. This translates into CASSLRGAGDEKLFF.

For the CDR3, the DNA is TGTGCCAGCAGCTCTAGGGACTACACAATTCTGGATGAGCAGTTCTTC. This sequence encodes CASSSRDYTILDEQFF. This chain links TRBV9 with TRBJ2-1, with 7 bases lining up with TRBD2. CDR3 length equals 16 residues. Germline CDR1 is SGDLS and CDR2 is YYNGEE. Trimming took 4 bases from V and 8 from J; bases not matched to a gene: 15.

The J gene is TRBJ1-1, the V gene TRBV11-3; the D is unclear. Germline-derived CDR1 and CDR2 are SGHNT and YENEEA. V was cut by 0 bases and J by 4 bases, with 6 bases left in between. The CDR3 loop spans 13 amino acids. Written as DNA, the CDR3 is TGTGCCAGCAGCTTAGAAGCGGGCACTGAAGCTTTCTTT. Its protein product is CASSLEAGTEAFF.

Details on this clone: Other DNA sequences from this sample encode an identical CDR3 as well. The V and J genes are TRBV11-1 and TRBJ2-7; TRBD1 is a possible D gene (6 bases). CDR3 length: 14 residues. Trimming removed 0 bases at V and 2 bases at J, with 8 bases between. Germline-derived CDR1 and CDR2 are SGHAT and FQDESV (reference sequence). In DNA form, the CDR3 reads TGTGCCAGCAGCTTAGCTCAGGGGACCTACGAGCAGTACTTC. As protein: CASSLAQGTYEQYF.

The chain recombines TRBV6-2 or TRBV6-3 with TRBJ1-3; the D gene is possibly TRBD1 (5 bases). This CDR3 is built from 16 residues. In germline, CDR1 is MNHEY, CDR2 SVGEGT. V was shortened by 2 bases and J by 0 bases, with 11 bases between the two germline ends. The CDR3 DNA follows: TGTGCCAGCAGTTACGACAGAATCTACTCTGGAAACACCATATATTTT. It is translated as CASSYDRIYSGNTIYF.

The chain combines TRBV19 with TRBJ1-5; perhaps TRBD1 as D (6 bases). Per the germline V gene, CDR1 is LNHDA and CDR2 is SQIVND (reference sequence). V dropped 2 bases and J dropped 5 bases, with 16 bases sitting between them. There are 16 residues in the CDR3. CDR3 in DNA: TGTGCCAGTAGTATAAGGAGGGCGGGGGGCGATCAGCCCCAGCATTTT. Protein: CASSIRRAGGDQPQHF.

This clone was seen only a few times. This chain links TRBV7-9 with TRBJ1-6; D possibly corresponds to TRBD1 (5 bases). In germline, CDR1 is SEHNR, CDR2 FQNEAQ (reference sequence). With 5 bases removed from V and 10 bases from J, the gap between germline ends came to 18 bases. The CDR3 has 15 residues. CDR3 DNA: TGTGCCAGCAGCCAAAGTGGGGGGTTTAGGTCACCCCTCCACTTT. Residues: CASSQSGGFRSPLHF.

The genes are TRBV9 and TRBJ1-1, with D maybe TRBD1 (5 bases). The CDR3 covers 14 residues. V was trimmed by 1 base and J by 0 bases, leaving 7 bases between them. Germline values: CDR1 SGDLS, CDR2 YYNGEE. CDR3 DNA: TGTGCCAGCAGCGTAACAGGAATGAACACTGAAGCTTTCTTT. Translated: CASSVTGMNTEAFF.